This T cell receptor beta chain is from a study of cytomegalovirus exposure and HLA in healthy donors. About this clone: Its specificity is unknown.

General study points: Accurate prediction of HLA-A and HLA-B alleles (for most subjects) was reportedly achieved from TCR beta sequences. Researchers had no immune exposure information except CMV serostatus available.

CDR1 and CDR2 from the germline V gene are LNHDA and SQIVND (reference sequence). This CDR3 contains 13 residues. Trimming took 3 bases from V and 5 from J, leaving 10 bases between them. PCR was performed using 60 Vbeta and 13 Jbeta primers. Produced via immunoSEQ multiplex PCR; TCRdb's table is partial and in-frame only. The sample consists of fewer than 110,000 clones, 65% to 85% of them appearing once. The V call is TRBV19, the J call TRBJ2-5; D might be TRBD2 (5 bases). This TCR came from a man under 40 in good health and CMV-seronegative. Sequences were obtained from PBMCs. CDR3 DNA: TGTGCCAGTAGTATGGCTAGAGGGGAGACCCAGTACTTC. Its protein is CASSMARGETQYF.